The source of this T cell receptor beta chain is a study of T cells after yellow fever vaccination. Overall study results and limits: Although the secondary response was weaker, it peaked faster, at day 5 versus 15. The bulk population could contribute abundant contaminating clonotypes to FACS-sorted repertoires. Just a small share of clonotypes turned up in the CD4 compartment as well as the CD8 compartment.

Production of TCR cDNA was by 5'RACE template switching, which also added a universal primer site and UMIs. MiXCR, applied by TCRdb to the 5' RACE reads, yields one record per CDR3 protein. This table has under 500,000 distinct CDR3 sequences, over 15% appearing once. In its sample, this clonotype was seen a few times. What it binds is unknown. This TCR came from a man in his late teens or twenties who received the YFV17D yellow fever vaccine. Here the sequenced sample was PBMCs, taken before the yellow fever booster vaccination.

The CDR3 bases are TGTGCCACCAGTGCGCCTCTAGGTGAGCAGTTCTTC. This codes for CATSAPLGEQFF. The chain joins TRBV24-1 to TRBJ2-1, with D hard to call. Germline V gene lookup returns CDR1 KGHDR and CDR2 SFDVKD. Deletions cut 5 bases from V and 9 bases from J, with 10 bases between. The length of the CDR3 is 12 residues.